The present T cell receptor beta chain was sequenced within a study of T cells after yellow fever vaccination. Study information: Researchers used SMART-Seq v4 Ultra Low Input to prepare fractions that had low cell numbers.

Production of TCR cDNA was by 5'RACE template switching, which also added a universal primer site and UMIs. TCRdb itself ran the 5' RACE reads through MiXCR, one entry per CDR3 protein. The sample includes about 120,000 distinct CDR3 sequences, roughly 9% of them seen just once. The TCR sequence derives from a young man who received the YFV17D yellow fever vaccine. The material sequenced was CD8+ T cells sorted from PBMCs, taken on the day of the yellow fever booster vaccination.

CDR3 residues: CASSSGTGHVEQYF. The CDR3 bases are TGCGCCAGCAGCTCGGGAACGGGCCACGTCGAGCAGTACTTC. This chain connects TRBV5-1 to TRBJ2-7; D perhaps matches TRBD2 (5 bases). CDR1 SGHRS and CDR2 YFSETQ come from the germline V gene. The V gene lost 3 bases and the J gene lost 6 bases, with 16 bases spanning the gap. The CDR3 sequence is 14 residues long.